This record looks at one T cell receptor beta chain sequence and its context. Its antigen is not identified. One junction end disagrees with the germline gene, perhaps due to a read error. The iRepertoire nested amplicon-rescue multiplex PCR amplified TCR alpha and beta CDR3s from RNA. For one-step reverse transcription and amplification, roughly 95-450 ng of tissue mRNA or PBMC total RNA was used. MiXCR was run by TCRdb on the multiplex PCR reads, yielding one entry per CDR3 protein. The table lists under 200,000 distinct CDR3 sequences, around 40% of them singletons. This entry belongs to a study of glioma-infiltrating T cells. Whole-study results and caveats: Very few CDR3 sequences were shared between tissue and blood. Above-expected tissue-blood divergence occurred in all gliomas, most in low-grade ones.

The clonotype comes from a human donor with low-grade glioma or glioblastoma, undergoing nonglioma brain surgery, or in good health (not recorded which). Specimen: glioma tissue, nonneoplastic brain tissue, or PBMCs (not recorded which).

CDR3 region: CASSLSTGTQYF. The DNA of the CDR3 is TGTGCCAGCAGCTTATCCACAGGTACGCAGTATTTT. The chain has TRBV5-6 and TRBJ2-3, with D tentatively TRBD1 (5 bases). Per germline, CDR1 SGHDT and CDR2 YYEEEE. This CDR3 region has 12 residues.